This TCR beta chain originates from a study of blood T cell repertoires in COVID-19. Measured with immunoSEQ multiplex PCR; TCRdb has only the in-frame clones, and not every one. The sample consists of 20,000 to 25,000 clones, around 67% of them appearing once. The germline gives CDR1 DFQATT, CDR2 SNEGSKA (reference sequence). The V gene end was trimmed by 3 bases and the J gene end by 1 base; junction bases not matched to a gene: 12. The CDR3 is made up of 19 amino acids. The TCR comes from a human donor in a cohort sampled during active or convalescent COVID-19. V is TRBV20-1 and J is TRBJ2-1, with 13 positions matching TRBD2. The sequenced material came from peripheral blood. Here the CDR3 reads CSASSHTSGRATSYNEQFF. For the CDR3, the DNA is TGCAGTGCTAGTTCCCACACTAGCGGGAGGGCCACTTCCTACAATGAGCAGTTCTTC.